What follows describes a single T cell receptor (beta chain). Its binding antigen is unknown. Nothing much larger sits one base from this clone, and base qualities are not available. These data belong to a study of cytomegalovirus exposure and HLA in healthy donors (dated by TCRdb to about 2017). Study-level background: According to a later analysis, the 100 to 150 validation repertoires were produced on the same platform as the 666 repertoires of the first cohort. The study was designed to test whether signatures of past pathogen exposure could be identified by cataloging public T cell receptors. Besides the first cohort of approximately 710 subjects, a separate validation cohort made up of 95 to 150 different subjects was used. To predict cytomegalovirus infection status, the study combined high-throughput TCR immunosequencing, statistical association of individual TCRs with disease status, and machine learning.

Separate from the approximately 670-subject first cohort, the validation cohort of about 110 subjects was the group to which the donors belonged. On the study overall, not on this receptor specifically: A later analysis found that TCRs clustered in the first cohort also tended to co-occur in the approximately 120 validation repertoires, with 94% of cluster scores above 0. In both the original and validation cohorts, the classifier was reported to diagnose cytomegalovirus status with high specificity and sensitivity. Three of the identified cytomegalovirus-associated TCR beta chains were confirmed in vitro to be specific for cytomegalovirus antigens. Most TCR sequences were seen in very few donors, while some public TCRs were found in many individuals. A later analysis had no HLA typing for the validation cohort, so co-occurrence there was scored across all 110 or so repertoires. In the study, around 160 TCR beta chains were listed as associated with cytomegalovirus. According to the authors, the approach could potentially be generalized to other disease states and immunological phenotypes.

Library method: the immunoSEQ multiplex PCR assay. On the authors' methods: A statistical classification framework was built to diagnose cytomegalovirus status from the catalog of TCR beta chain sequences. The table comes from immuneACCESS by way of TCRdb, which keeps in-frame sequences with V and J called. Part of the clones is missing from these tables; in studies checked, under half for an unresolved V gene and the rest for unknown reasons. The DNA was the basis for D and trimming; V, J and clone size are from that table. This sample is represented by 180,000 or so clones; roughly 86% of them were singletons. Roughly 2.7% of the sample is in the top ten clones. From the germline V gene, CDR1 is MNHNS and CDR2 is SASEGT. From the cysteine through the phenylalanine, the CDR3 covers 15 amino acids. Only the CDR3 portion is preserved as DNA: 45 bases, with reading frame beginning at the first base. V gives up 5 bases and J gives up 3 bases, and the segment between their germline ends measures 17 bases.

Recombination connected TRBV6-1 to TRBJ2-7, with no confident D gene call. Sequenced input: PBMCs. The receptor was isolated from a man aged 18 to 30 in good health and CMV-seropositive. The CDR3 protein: CASSTFLGKSYEQYF. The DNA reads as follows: TGTGCCAGCAGTACTTTCCTCGGTAAGAGCTACGAGCAGTACTTC.